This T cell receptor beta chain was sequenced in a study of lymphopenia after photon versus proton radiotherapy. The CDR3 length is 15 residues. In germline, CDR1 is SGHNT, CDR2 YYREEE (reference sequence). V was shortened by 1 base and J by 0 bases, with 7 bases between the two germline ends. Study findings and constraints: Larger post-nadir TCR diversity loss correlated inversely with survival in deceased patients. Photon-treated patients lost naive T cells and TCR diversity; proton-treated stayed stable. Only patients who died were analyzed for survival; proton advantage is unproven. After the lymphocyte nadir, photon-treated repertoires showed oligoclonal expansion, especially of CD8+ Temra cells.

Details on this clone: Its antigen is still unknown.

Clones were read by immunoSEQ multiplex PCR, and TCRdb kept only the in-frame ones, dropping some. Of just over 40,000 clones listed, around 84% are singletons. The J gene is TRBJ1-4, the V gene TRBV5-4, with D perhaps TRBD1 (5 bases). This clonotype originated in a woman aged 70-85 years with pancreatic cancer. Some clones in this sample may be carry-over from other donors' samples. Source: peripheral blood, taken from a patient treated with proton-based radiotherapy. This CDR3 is CASSLFRATNEKLFF. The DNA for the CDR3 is TGTGCCAGCAGCTTGTTCAGGGCAACTAATGAAAAACTGTTTTTT.